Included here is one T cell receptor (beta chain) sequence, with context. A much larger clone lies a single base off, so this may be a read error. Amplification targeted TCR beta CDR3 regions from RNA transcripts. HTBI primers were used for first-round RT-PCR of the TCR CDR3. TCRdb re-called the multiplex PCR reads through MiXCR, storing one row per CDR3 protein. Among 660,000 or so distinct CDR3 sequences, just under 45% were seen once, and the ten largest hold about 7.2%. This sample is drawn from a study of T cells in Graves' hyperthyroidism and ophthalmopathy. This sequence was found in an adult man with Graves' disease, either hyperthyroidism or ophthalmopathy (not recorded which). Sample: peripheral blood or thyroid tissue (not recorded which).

CDR3 coding DNA: TGTGCCACCAGTGACGCCCGGACAGGATTCAATCAGCCCCAGCATTTT. Protein product: CATSDARTGFNQPQHF. This rearrangement joins TRBV24-1 to TRBJ1-5; 7 positions match TRBD1. Trimming cost V 4 bases and J 3 bases; bases outside gene matches: 8. CDR1 and CDR2 from the germline V gene are KGHDR and SFDVKD. CDR3 length: 16 residues.